This record looks at one TCR beta chain sequence and its context. Its antigen remains unidentified. Cultured CD4+ T cells had their DNA profiled by the Oncomine TCR Beta short-read assay. The source of extracted genomic DNA was cultured CD4+ T cells. In TCRdb, the PCR reads were re-called with MiXCR into one record per CDR3 protein. The repertoire holds just over 7,000 distinct CDR3 sequences, over 40% seen once, with roughly 25% in the top ten. This specimen belongs to a study of vaccination and CD4 T cells after COVID-19. The wider study: Culture controls were given either a CEFX pool, an HIV-1 Nef pool, or no peptide. The study's findings and limits: Apart from involving relatively few convalescent patients, the work omitted early post-infection timepoints.

In germline, CDR1 is LNHDA, CDR2 SQIVND (reference sequence). The CDR3 sequence is 16 residues long. V shed 6 bases, J shed 1 base, and the junction held 6 bases outside the gene matches. Treatment noted: approximately nine-day PBMC culture with coronavirus spike peptide pools or control peptides (ViraFEST assay). CD4+ T cells of the unexposed donor were collected before the COVID-19 pandemic (2011-2018). The source of this sequence is a human donor in good health. The sample taken for sequencing was CD4+ T cells from blood, cultured in vitro. V usage is TRBV19 and J usage is TRBJ1-5, with 10 bases that match TRBD1. CDR3 bases: TGTGCCAGTAGAAAACCGGGACAGGGGAGCAATCAGCCCCAGCATTTT. As protein: CASRKPGQGSNQPQHF.